The 20 T cell receptor beta chains presented below share a single source sample, sequenced in a study of blood T cell repertoires in COVID-19. Produced via immunoSEQ multiplex PCR; TCRdb's table is partial and in-frame only. This sample has over 70,000 clones; roughly 85% occur once, and the top ten carry 9.5% to 12%. Source material: peripheral blood. These receptors originate from a man in his sixties with COVID-19, enrolled during active disease.

The chain's CDR3 is CASTGTARDHHLNQPQHF. The CDR3 nucleotides read TGCGCCAGCACAGGGACAGCCCGGGACCACCACCTCAATCAGCCCCAGCATTTT. V usage is TRBV23-1 and J usage is TRBJ1-5; 7 nucleotides agree with TRBD1. TRBV23-1 is placed among ORFs of uncertain function. The CDR3 contains 18 residues. With 7 bases clipped from V and 3 bases from J, the junction kept 18 bases outside the gene matches.

The chain has TRBV7-9 and TRBJ1-4; D unclear. Trimming stripped 1 base from V and 5 bases from J, with 5 bases between. Per germline, CDR1 SEHNR and CDR2 FQNEAQ (reference sequence). The CDR3 loop spans 13 amino acids. The CDR3 here is CASSLVENEKLFF. DNA for the CDR3: TGTGCCAGCAGCTTAGTAGAGAATGAAAAACTGTTTTTT.

This chain uses TRBV28 with TRBJ1-6, with 9 bases fitting TRBD1. This CDR3 region has 16 residues. V lost 0 bases, J lost 7 bases, and 4 bases stayed unmatched. CDR1 and CDR2 from the germline V gene are MDHEN and SYDVKM. In DNA, the CDR3 is TGTGCCAGCAGTTTATGGGGGACAGGGAAAAATTCACCCCTCCACTTT. It encodes CASSLWGTGKNSPLHF. The whole variable domain, remainder taken from reference TRBV28 and TRBJ1-6, is DVKVTQSSRYLVKRTGEKVFLECVQDMDHENMFWYRQDPGLGLRLIYFSYDVKMKEKGDIPEGYSVSREKKERFSLILESASTNQTSMYLCASSLWGTGKNSPLHFGNGTRLTVT.

This sequence joins TRBV5-4 and TRBJ2-7, with 10 bases fitting TRBD2. V gave up 1 base and J gave up 5 bases; unmatched junction bases: 6. There are 15 residues in the CDR3. Germline V gene lookup returns CDR1 SGHNT and CDR2 YYREEE (reference sequence). As DNA, the CDR3 is TGTGCCAGCAGCTTGTCTAGCGGGAGTTTTGACGAGCAGTACTTC. It encodes CASSLSSGSFDEQYF.

The chain joins TRBV27 to TRBJ2-7; D perhaps matches TRBD1 (6 bases). Germline CDR1 and CDR2: MNHEY and SMNVEV (reference sequence). V was trimmed by 8 bases and J by 6 bases, leaving 11 bases between them. The CDR3 loop spans 11 amino acids. CDR3 loop: CASGGPSEQYF. CDR3 in DNA: TGTGCCAGCGGGGGCCCTAGCGAGCAGTACTTC.

The chain uses TRBV10-1 and TRBJ2-1, with TRBD1 identical over 12 bases. CDR1 WNHNN and CDR2 SYGVQD come from the germline V gene (reference sequence). After removal of 7 bases from V and 5 bases from J, the junction contained 6 bases not matched to a gene. The CDR3 runs 15 residues. This CDR3 is CASTPGQGANNEQFF. The CDR3 DNA follows: TGCGCCAGCACCCCGGGACAGGGGGCGAACAATGAGCAGTTCTTC.

The chain joins TRBV20-1 to TRBJ1-2; D unresolved. The CDR3 is 11 residues long. V gave up 1 base and J gave up 10 bases, with 10 bases separating them. Germline V gives CDR1 DFQATT, CDR2 SNEGSKA (reference sequence). In nucleotides, the CDR3 is TGCAGTGCTAGAGCAACAGCGGCCTACACCTTC. This encodes CSARATAAYTF.

The gene calls are TRBV10-3 and TRBJ1-1, with 8 bases lining up with TRBD1. The CDR3 is 14 amino acids. V gave up 6 bases and J gave up 6 bases; unmatched junction bases: 9. The V gene's germline CDR1 is ENHRY and CDR2 SYGVKD. The DNA for the CDR3 is TGTGCCATCAGCTCGGACAGGGACATATCTGAAGCTTTCTTT. Protein product: CAISSDRDISEAFF.

The chain couples TRBV20-1 to TRBJ1-1; possible D gene TRBD1, 6 bases. The CDR3 is 11 amino acids. Trimming left V 5 bases short and J 11 bases short, with 15 bases between. Germline CDR1 DFQATT, CDR2 SNEGSKA (reference sequence). The CDR3 region has the DNA TGCAGTGCTGAACCGGGACAAAGGGCTTTCTTT. Amino acid sequence: CSAEPGQRAFF.

The chain is built from TRBV4-1 and TRBJ2-3, with TRBD2 identical over 10 bases. Trimming removed 1 base from V and 8 bases from J; junction bases left unmatched: 12. In germline, CDR1 is MGHRA, CDR2 YSYEKL. CDR3 length: 17 amino acids. This CDR3 is CASSQGSELAGILTQYF. The CDR3 bases are TGCGCCAGCAGCCAAGGCTCAGAACTAGCGGGGATCCTTACGCAGTATTTT.

The V and J genes are TRBV27 and TRBJ2-1, with TRBD2 identical over 11 bases. V was clipped by 3 bases and J by 8 bases; unmatched bases: 12. This CDR3 spans 17 amino acids. Germline CDR1 reads MNHEY; CDR2 reads SMNVEV (reference sequence). CDR3 sequence: CASSFQVAGGRIDEQFF. DNA for the CDR3: TGTGCCAGCAGTTTCCAAGTAGCGGGGGGGAGGATCGATGAGCAGTTCTTC.

The V call is TRBV30, the J call TRBJ2-5, with D maybe TRBD1 (6 bases). This CDR3 spans 13 amino acids. Trimming pared 0 bases from V and 12 bases from J, leaving 17 bases between. Germline CDR1 GTSNPN, CDR2 SVGIG (reference sequence). The CDR3 reads CAWSVNSGQRKYF. CDR3 DNA: TGTGCCTGGAGTGTCAATTCGGGACAAAGAAAGTACTTC. Together with reference TRBV30 and TRBJ2-5, the CDR3 gives the full variable domain: SQTIHQWPATLVQPVGSPLSLECTVEGTSNPNLYWYRQAAGRGLQLLFYSVGIGQISSEVPQNLSASRPQDRQFILSSKKLLLSDSGFYLCAWSVNSGQRKYFGPGTRLLVL.

The gene calls are TRBV5-5 and TRBJ2-7; D ambiguous. V lost 2 bases and J lost 3, with 3 bases in between. Germline V gives CDR1 SGHKS, CDR2 YYEKEE (reference sequence). The CDR3 is 11 residues long. In DNA, the CDR3 is TGTGCCAGCAGCTTCCTCTACGAGCAGTACTTC. It encodes CASSFLYEQYF.

V gene TRBV7-9 combines with J gene TRBJ1-3; D may be TRBD1 (6 bases). Germline lookup yields CDR1 SEHNR and CDR2 FQNEAQ (reference sequence). Trimming left V 5 bases short and J 8 bases short, with 19 bases between. The CDR3 totals 15 residues. The CDR3 DNA is TGTGCCAGCAGCCGCCGGGACACCCGAGGGGACACCATATATTTT. This translates into CASSRRDTRGDTIYF.

The CDR3: CASSAGSSYNEQFF. CDR3 sequence (DNA): TGTGCCAGCAGTGCTGGGAGCTCCTACAATGAGCAGTTCTTC. This sequence joins TRBV2 and TRBJ2-1; possibly TRBD2 for D (5 bases). Trimming removed 4 bases at V and 0 bases at J, with 7 bases between. The CDR3 extends over 14 amino acids. Germline V gives CDR1 SNHLY, CDR2 FYNNEI.

The J gene is TRBJ1-4, the V gene TRBV19; 7 bases match TRBD1. This CDR3 region has 15 residues. Germline V lookup: CDR1 LNHDA, CDR2 SQIVND (reference sequence). V lost 6 bases to trimming and J lost 4 bases; unmatched junction nucleotides: 8. This chain's CDR3 is CASSTGTAGNEKLFF. Here the CDR3 DNA reads TGTGCCAGTAGCACCGGGACAGCCGGTAATGAAAAACTGTTTTTT.

The CDR3 loop reads CASSSLLTGDQYGYTF. CDR3 sequence (DNA): TGTGCCAGCAGCTCTTTACTAACAGGGGATCAATATGGCTACACCTTC. The V and J genes are TRBV13 and TRBJ1-2; 7 nucleotides match TRBD1. CDR1 is PRHDT and CDR2 is FYEKMQ in the germline V gene (reference sequence). The J segment lost 5 bases and the V segment lost 4 bases, leaving 13 bases of the junction unmatched. The CDR3 is made up of 16 amino acids. The full variable domain, with the rest looked up from reference TRBV13 and TRBJ1-2, is AAGVIQSPRHLIKEKRETATLKCYPIPRHDTVYWYQQGPGQDPQFLISFYEKMQSDKGSIPDRFSAQQFSDYHSELNMSSLELGDSALYFCASSSLLTGDQYGYTFGSGTRLTVV.

The chain recombines TRBV30 with TRBJ2-1; 7 nucleotides agree with TRBD2. Unmatched junction bases numbered 4, after V lost 1 base and J lost 4 bases. The CDR3 covers 14 residues. CDR1 and CDR2 from the germline V gene are GTSNPN and SVGIG (reference sequence). This CDR3 reads CAWSGLRGYNEQFF. CDR3 bases: TGTGCCTGGAGTGGTCTGCGGGGGTACAATGAGCAGTTCTTC. Full variable domain (rest looked up from reference TRBV30 and TRBJ2-1): SQTIHQWPATLVQPVGSPLSLECTVEGTSNPNLYWYRQAAGRGLQLLFYSVGIGQISSEVPQNLSASRPQDRQFILSSKKLLLSDSGFYLCAWSGLRGYNEQFFGPGTRLTVL.

The rearrangement links TRBV29-1 to TRBJ2-5, with 11 positions matching TRBD1. The CDR3 extends over 14 amino acids. Germline trimming cut 7 bases from V and 4 bases from J; bases unmatched to any gene: 8. Germline V lookup: CDR1 SQVTM, CDR2 ANQGSEA. The CDR3 is CSGIKGTGGETQYF. The CDR3 coding sequence is TGCAGCGGAATAAAAGGGACAGGGGGAGAGACCCAGTACTTC.

CDR3 amino acids: CASSRMGQGMGNTEAFF. DNA of the CDR3: TGTGCCAGCTCCCGCATGGGACAGGGTATGGGTAACACTGAAGCTTTCTTT. The chain combines TRBV18 with TRBJ1-1, with 9 bases matching TRBD1. CDR1 and CDR2 (germline): KGHSH, LQKENI. The junction had 13 bases not matched to a gene; V was cut back by 6 bases and J by 2 bases. The CDR3 loop spans 17 amino acids.